These 31 T cell receptor beta chains share one sample of origin, sequenced in a study of response to subunit inactivated influenza vaccine. TCRdb independently ran MiXCR on the RT-PCR reads; one entry per CDR3 protein. The sample records more than 700,000 distinct CDR3 sequences, around 20% being singletons. The sample consisted of PBMCs from blood, taken roughly 5 days after vaccination. The receptors were sampled from a man aged 45 to 65 who received an inactivated influenza vaccine.

As DNA, the CDR3 is TGTGCCAGCAGTCCGCCGGGGCCCACCTACGAGCAGTACTTC. Its protein is CASSPPGPTYEQYF. The genes are TRBV12-3 or TRBV12-4 and TRBJ2-7, with D possibly called TRBD1 or TRBD2 (5 bases each). This CDR3 has 14 residues. V gave up 5 bases and J gave up 2 bases, with 13 bases separating them.

This clonotype was counted only a few times. The chain has TRBV20-1 and TRBJ2-1, with 11 bases matching TRBD1. The CDR3 spans 14 residues. Germline trimming cut 1 base from V and 7 bases from J; bases unmatched to any gene: 3. Germline V gene lookup returns CDR1 DFQATT and CDR2 SNEGSKA (reference sequence). The CDR3 DNA reads TGCAGTGCTAGAGGAGGACAGGGGGCTAATGAGCAGTTCTTC. It specifies CSARGGQGANEQFF.

V is TRBV7-9 and J is TRBJ1-3; D is unclear. Germline CDR1 and CDR2: SEHNR and FQNEAQ (reference sequence). Trimming left V 1 base short and J 9 bases short, with 10 bases between. The CDR3 length is 13 residues. CDR3 nucleotide sequence: TGTGCCAGCAGCTTAGACGTCCGTGGCACCATATATTTT. This encodes CASSLDVRGTIYF.

Only one count was recorded for this clonotype. The gene calls are TRBV27 and TRBJ2-1; 7 bases match TRBD1. The CDR3 consists of 15 residues. Germline V gene lookup returns CDR1 MNHEY and CDR2 SMNVEV (reference sequence). The trim removed 2 bases at V and 6 bases at J, leaving 7 bases unmatched. The CDR3 DNA follows: TGTGCCAGCAGTTTAGCACAGGGGAATCTCAATGAGCAGTTCTTC. The encoded protein is CASSLAQGNLNEQFF.

The sample holds a few counts of this clonotype. V and J are TRBV5-5 and TRBJ1-2; possible D gene TRBD1, 5 bases. The V and J ends lost 0 bases and 7 bases respectively, with 7 bases between them. The CDR3 is 12 amino acids. Germline CDR1 reads SGHKS; CDR2 reads YYEKEE (reference sequence). CDR3 loop: CASSLVGGGYTF. For the CDR3, the DNA is TGTGCCAGCAGCTTGGTTGGGGGTGGCTACACCTTC.

This clonotype appeared a few times. The chain links TRBV7-2 to TRBJ2-2; TRBD2 aligns across 9 bases. V dropped 3 bases and J dropped 3; count of bases not matched to a gene: 5. Germline CDR1 is SGHTA and CDR2 is FQGNSA. CDR3 length: 16 amino acids. DNA for the CDR3: TGTGCCAGCAGCTTCGGTAGCGGGAGTTACACCGGGGAGCTGTTTTTT. Translation gives CASSFGSGSYTGELFF.

This clonotype showed up many times. The rearrangement joins TRBV6-2 or TRBV6-3 to TRBJ2-7; TRBD1 agrees at 10 bases. CDR1 and CDR2 (germline): MNHEY, SVGEGT. The CDR3 spans 14 residues. V shed 9 bases and J 2 bases; nucleotides not matched to a gene: 7. CDR3 loop: CASKTGTGAYEQYF. CDR3 in DNA: TGTGCCAGTAAAACCGGGACAGGGGCCTACGAGCAGTACTTC.

The V and J genes are TRBV20-1 and TRBJ2-1, with D perhaps being TRBD1 or TRBD2 (5 bases each). V was trimmed by 4 bases and J by 4 bases, leaving 20 bases between them. The CDR3 runs to 16 residues. CDR1 and CDR2 (germline): DFQATT, SNEGSKA (reference sequence). The CDR3 loop is CSATRRQVGPYNEQFF. CDR3 DNA: TGCAGTGCTACCCGGAGGCAAGTGGGGCCTTACAATGAGCAGTTCTTC.

This clonotype was observed many times. This chain links TRBV29-1 with TRBJ2-5, with TRBD1 matching over 7 bases. The CDR3 is 13 residues long. In germline, CDR1 is SQVTM, CDR2 ANQGSEA. V shed 3 bases, J shed 2 bases, and the junction held 3 bases outside the gene matches. The CDR3 bases are TGCAGCGTTGAGACAGGGTCTCAAGAGACCCAGTACTTC. Amino acids: CSVETGSQETQYF.

The rearrangement uses TRBV11-2 and TRBJ2-3; the match to TRBD2 covers 10 bases. CDR3 length equals 14 residues. The germline gives CDR1 SGHAT, CDR2 FQNNGV. V gave up 10 bases and J gave up 6 bases; unmatched junction bases: 10. The CDR3 loop reads CATGRSGGADTQYF. The CDR3, as DNA: TGTGCCACTGGTCGGAGCGGGGGGGCTGATACGCAGTATTTT. Based on the CDR3 plus reference TRBV11-2 and TRBJ2-3, the full variable domain is EAGVAQSPRYKIIEKRQSVAFWCNPISGHATLYWYQQILGQGPKLLIQFQNNGVVDDSQLPKDRFSAERLKGVDSTLKIQPAKLEDSAVYLCATGRSGGADTQYFGPGTRLTVL.

Only a few counts were recorded for this clonotype. J is TRBJ2-3 and V is TRBV3-1; D not resolved. Germline V gene lookup returns CDR1 LGHDT and CDR2 YNNKEL (reference sequence). This CDR3 is built from 11 residues. V lost 8 bases and J lost 5, with 8 bases in between. The CDR3 coding sequence is TGTGCCAGCTTGGTTGGAGATACGCAGTATTTT. Its protein product is CASLVGDTQYF.

This clonotype has more than one count but fewer than ten. As DNA, the CDR3 is TGTGCCAGCAGTACAAAGTGGGGAAACACCATATATTTT. Translated: CASSTKWGNTIYF. This sequence joins TRBV12-3 or TRBV12-4 and TRBJ1-3, with unresolved D. The CDR3 has 13 residues. V lost 5 bases and J lost 4, with 9 bases in between.

This clonotype was counted between two and nine times. The rearrangement joins TRBV6-5 to TRBJ2-2; D is uncertain. V was clipped by 2 bases and J by 7 bases, with 11 bases between them. The V gene's germline CDR1 is MNHEY and CDR2 SVGAGI. The CDR3 extends over 14 amino acids. The CDR3 region is CASSYTHASGELFF. The CDR3 region has the DNA TGTGCCAGCAGTTACACCCACGCTAGCGGGGAGCTGTTTTTT.

This clonotype occurred many times. The CDR3 sequence: CASSLGQGTPLHF. DNA for the CDR3: TGCGCCAGCAGCCTCGGACAGGGAACACCCCTCCACTTT. The chain joins TRBV4-1 to TRBJ1-6; 8 bases match TRBD1. Germline CDR1 is MGHRA and CDR2 is YSYEKL. CDR3 length: 13 residues. V lost 4 bases to trimming and J lost 11 bases; unmatched junction nucleotides: 4.

The rearrangement joins TRBV29-1 to TRBJ2-5, with D perhaps being TRBD1 or TRBD2 (5 bases each). This CDR3 is built from 13 residues. V lost 6 bases and J 4 bases, leaving 15 bases between the germline ends. Germline loops: CDR1 SQVTM, CDR2 ANQGSEA. CDR3 protein: CSVRAAGGETQYF. The CDR3 region has the DNA TGCAGCGTCCGGGCTGCTGGGGGAGAGACCCAGTACTTC. The full variable domain, rest sourced from reference TRBV29-1 and TRBJ2-5, is SAVISQKPSRDICQRGTSLTIQCQVDSQVTMMFWYRQQPGQSLTLIATANQGSEATYESGFVIDKFPISRPNLTFSTLTVSNMSPEDSSIYLCSVRAAGGETQYFGPGTRLLVL.

This clonotype was counted ten times or more. This chain links TRBV29-1 with TRBJ2-3; D uncertain. The ends were cut back, 7 bases at V and 9 bases at J, with 14 bases in the middle. The CDR3 runs to 11 residues. Germline V gene lookup returns CDR1 SQVTM and CDR2 ANQGSEA. The CDR3 here is CSDKGSATQYF. The CDR3 coding sequence is TGCAGCGACAAAGGTTCGGCCACGCAGTATTTT.

V usage is TRBV6-1 and J usage is TRBJ2-7; D is possibly TRBD1 (6 bases). Germline V lookup: CDR1 MNHNS, CDR2 SASEGT. The CDR3 contains 13 residues. The ends were cut back, 7 bases at V and 2 bases at J, with 12 bases in the middle. CDR3 DNA: TGTGCCAGCAATCTGACAGGTCCCTACGAGCAGTACTTC. Translated: CASNLTGPYEQYF.

This clonotype was seen a handful of times. V gene TRBV12-3 or TRBV12-4 combines with J gene TRBJ1-2; tentatively, D is TRBD1 (5 bases). The ends were cut back, 4 bases at V and 4 bases at J, with 16 bases in the middle. This CDR3 is 15 amino acids long. The CDR3 region is CASSYRPEGRYGYTF. DNA of the CDR3: TGTGCCAGCAGTTACCGTCCGGAGGGGCGCTATGGCTACACCTTC.

This chain joins TRBV6-5 and TRBJ2-7; unclear D gene. Germline CDR1 reads MNHEY; CDR2 reads SVGAGI. The CDR3 has 14 amino acids. V was clipped by 0 bases and J by 4 bases, with 10 bases between them. The CDR3: CASSYSGLDYEQYF. Written as DNA, the CDR3 is TGTGCCAGCAGTTACTCTGGGCTCGATTACGAGCAGTACTTC.

The gene calls are TRBV10-3 and TRBJ2-2; TRBD2 aligns across 7 bases. The CDR3 has 15 residues. V shed 0 bases and J 5 bases; nucleotides not matched to a gene: 3. CDR1 is ENHRY, CDR2 SYGVKD, per germline. In nucleotides, the CDR3 is TGTGCCATCAGTGAGTCGGGTAGCGGGACCGGGGAGCTGTTTTTT. Amino acids: CAISESGSGTGELFF.

The rearrangement links TRBV7-8 to TRBJ2-2, with a possible D match to TRBD2 (7 bases). Deletions cut 1 base from V and 7 bases from J, with 16 bases between. Looked up from germline, CDR1 is SGHVS and CDR2 is FQNEAQ. CDR3 length equals 16 residues. The chain's CDR3 is CASSLVRGAFVGELFF. DNA of the CDR3: TGTGCCAGCAGCTTAGTACGGGGGGCTTTTGTCGGGGAGCTGTTTTTT.

In this sample, this clonotype turned up a few times. The V call is TRBV6-1, the J call TRBJ2-3; D might be TRBD2 (5 bases). V was clipped by 7 bases and J by 6 bases, with 14 bases between them. Germline CDR1 is MNHNS and CDR2 is SASEGT. The CDR3 runs 13 residues. CDR3 residues: CASTGNWQDTQYF. The CDR3 bases are TGTGCCAGCACGGGGAATTGGCAGGATACGCAGTATTTT.

This chain connects TRBV4-3 to TRBJ2-7; 8 bases align to TRBD2. V dropped 0 bases and J dropped 0; count of bases not matched to a gene: 10. Germline assignment: CDR1 LGHNA and CDR2 YSLEER. This CDR3 has 18 residues. CDR3 residues: CASSQDVAGLLSSYEQYF. CDR3 in DNA: TGCGCCAGCAGCCAAGATGTAGCGGGACTCTTAAGCTCCTACGAGCAGTACTTC.

This clonotype has more than one count but fewer than ten. Here the CDR3 DNA reads TGTGCCAGCACCGATACTCGGGACTTAAACGTACTCCACTTT. Encoded protein: CASTDTRDLNVLHF. The J gene is TRBJ1-6, the V gene TRBV28; the D gene is possibly TRBD1 (5 bases). Trimming pared 7 bases from V and 16 bases from J, leaving 23 bases between. The CDR3 runs 14 residues. The V gene's germline CDR1 is MDHEN and CDR2 SYDVKM.

This clonotype was seen repeatedly, ten times or more. The rearrangement joins TRBV27 to TRBJ1-6, with TRBD1 identical over 11 bases. V dropped 3 bases and J dropped 10; count of bases not matched to a gene: 2. The CDR3 runs 14 residues. Germline loops: CDR1 MNHEY, CDR2 SMNVEV (reference sequence). The CDR3 sequence: CASSFGTGGSPLHF. CDR3 coding DNA: TGTGCCAGCAGTTTCGGGACAGGGGGATCACCCCTCCACTTT.

This clonotype has ten or more counts. This chain connects TRBV3-1 to TRBJ1-2; D is unresolved. Trimming took 4 bases from V and 7 from J, leaving 10 bases between them. In germline, CDR1 is LGHDT, CDR2 YNNKEL (reference sequence). The CDR3 covers 12 residues. The CDR3 reads CASSRQKLGYTF. The CDR3, as DNA: TGTGCCAGCAGCCGACAAAAACTTGGCTACACCTTC.

Only a few counts were recorded for this clonotype. This may be a read error: a much more frequent sequence differs by one nucleotide. V usage is TRBV7-8 and J usage is TRBJ2-7; TRBD1 aligns across 8 bases. The CDR3 has 14 residues. V was pared by 6 bases and J by 2 bases, with 6 bases of the junction left unmatched. Germline assignment: CDR1 SGHVS and CDR2 FQNEAQ. The CDR3: CASRPGTGTYEQYF. For the CDR3, the DNA is TGTGCCAGCAGACCCGGGACAGGCACCTACGAGCAGTACTTC.

This clonotype has only a few counts. This chain uses TRBV30 with TRBJ2-7; D is possibly TRBD1 (6 bases). Between the trimmed V and J ends, which lost 2 bases and 3 bases, there was a span of 8 bases. The CDR3 is 12 residues long. In germline, CDR1 is GTSNPN, CDR2 SVGIG (reference sequence). CDR3 DNA: TGTGCCTGGAGTCTGACAGGCTACGAGCAGTACTTC. Protein product: CAWSLTGYEQYF.

Here the CDR3 reads CSARVYETGLGLETQYF. CDR3 in DNA: TGCAGTGCTAGAGTTTATGAGACAGGACTGGGACTGGAGACCCAGTACTTC. This sequence joins TRBV20-1 and TRBJ2-5; D possibly matches TRBD1 or TRBD2 (6 bases each). The germline V and J ends were trimmed by 1 base and 5 bases, with 23 bases remaining between them. The germline V gene encodes CDR1 DFQATT and CDR2 SNEGSKA (reference sequence). The CDR3 length is 17 residues.

The rearrangement links TRBV7-9 to TRBJ2-7; 10 bases are shared with TRBD2. Looked up from germline, CDR1 is SEHNR and CDR2 is FQNEAQ (reference sequence). With 6 bases clipped from V and 2 bases from J, the junction kept 7 bases outside the gene matches. The CDR3 has 15 residues. The CDR3 bases are TGTGCCAGCAGTCATACTACTAGCGGGGCCTACGAGCAGTACTTC. It yields the protein CASSHTTSGAYEQYF.

This clonotype came up a few times. The J gene is TRBJ2-5, the V gene TRBV25-1, with TRBD2 identical over 7 bases. The CDR3 consists of 15 residues. V was clipped by 0 bases and J by 5 bases; unmatched bases: 6. The germline gives CDR1 MGHDK, CDR2 SYGVNS. CDR3 DNA: TGTGCCAGCAGTGAATATGGGGGGGGACGGGAGACCCAGTACTTC. Amino acids: CASSEYGGGRETQYF.